These 15 T cell receptor beta chains share one sample of origin, sequenced in a study of cytomegalovirus exposure and HLA in healthy donors. The table came from immunoSEQ multiplex PCR; TCRdb's copy has only in-frame clones and leaves some out. In the table there are about 56,000 clones, around 94% of which are singletons. Sequenced input: PBMCs. The receptors were sampled from a man younger than 30 in good health and CMV-seronegative.

The J gene is TRBJ2-2, the V gene TRBV19; 11 nucleotides match TRBD1. From germline, CDR1 is LNHDA and CDR2 SQIVND (reference sequence). This CDR3 has 18 amino acids. J gave up 3 bases and V 2 bases, and 8 bases lay outside the gene matches. This chain's CDR3 is CASSIPTWTGGDTGELFF. In nucleotides, the CDR3 is TGTGCCAGTAGTATACCCACCTGGACAGGGGGCGACACCGGGGAGCTGTTTTTT.

This sequence joins TRBV15 and TRBJ2-3; TRBD1 agrees at 7 bases. The CDR3 has 16 amino acids. Germline CDR1 is LNHNV and CDR2 is YYDKDF (reference sequence). J lost 1 base, V lost 0 bases, and 4 bases had no gene match. Here the CDR3 DNA reads TGTGCCACCAGCAGAGATCAAGGGGGCGGCACAGATACGCAGTATTTT. Translated: CATSRDQGGGTDTQYF.

The rearrangement uses TRBV28 and TRBJ2-6; TRBD2 agrees at 8 bases. V shed 4 bases, J shed 0 bases, and the junction held 8 bases outside the gene matches. Germline values: CDR1 MDHEN, CDR2 SYDVKM. The CDR3 length is 18 residues. CDR3 in amino acids: CASSSPLADSSGANVLTF. Written as DNA, the CDR3 is TGTGCCAGCAGTTCCCCACTAGCGGATAGCTCTGGGGCCAACGTCCTGACTTTC.

This chain connects TRBV5-1 to TRBJ1-1, with TRBD1 identical over 12 bases. Unmatched junction bases numbered 6, after V lost 5 bases and J lost 4 bases. Germline CDR1 and CDR2: SGHRS and YFSETQ. The CDR3 is made up of 15 amino acids. The CDR3 DNA reads TGCGCCAGCAGTCCCGGGACAGGGGGCCTCACTGAAGCTTTCTTT. Translation: CASSPGTGGLTEAFF.

The V gene is TRBV15, the J gene TRBJ2-3, with no clear D. V shed 0 bases and J shed 3 bases, with 13 bases lying between them. The germline V gene has CDR1 LNHNV and CDR2 YYDKDF (reference sequence). The CDR3 is 16 amino acids. CDR3 in amino acids: CATSREGRIPTDTQYF. The CDR3 region has the DNA TGTGCCACCAGCAGAGAGGGCAGGATTCCGACAGATACGCAGTATTTT.

The genes are TRBV5-1 and TRBJ2-5; D is unclear. Germline CDR1 and CDR2: SGHRS and YFSETQ. V shed 6 bases and J shed 2 bases, with 11 bases lying between them. This CDR3 region has 13 residues. CDR3 region: CASTNGRQETQYF. DNA for the CDR3: TGCGCCAGCACAAACGGTAGACAAGAGACCCAGTACTTC. Supplemented by reference TRBV5-1 and TRBJ2-5, the full variable domain reads KAGVTQTPRYLIKTRGQQVTLSCSPISGHRSVSWYQQTPGQGLQFLFEYFSETQRNKGNFPGRFSGRQFSNSRSEMNVSTLELGDSALYLCASTNGRQETQYFGPGTRLLVL.

The genes are TRBV12-5 and TRBJ2-5; 8 bases fit TRBD1. V lost 6 bases and J lost 5; bases outside the gene matches: 5. Germline CDR1 is LGHNT and CDR2 is FRNRAP. This CDR3 is 13 amino acids long. The CDR3 nucleotides are TGTGCTAGTGGACCCGGACAGGGTGAGACCCAGTACTTC. Translated: CASGPGQGETQYF.

This clone has only one observation. The chain uses TRBV21-1 and TRBJ2-7; the table calls TRBD2, which could not be checked here. TRBV21-1 is deemed a pseudogene. This CDR3 is built from 14 residues. CDR3 DNA sequence: TGTGCCAGCAACGTAGCTTTTAGCTCCTACGAGCAGTACTTC. As protein: CASNVAFSSYEQYF.

This chain connects TRBV28 to TRBJ1-4; 7 bases line up with TRBD1. The CDR3 sequence is 12 residues long. Germline V gives CDR1 MDHEN, CDR2 SYDVKM. The junction had 4 bases not matched to a gene; V was cut back by 7 bases and J by 8 bases. The CDR3 coding sequence is TGTGCCAGCACTGAAGGGGGCGAAAAACTGTTTTTT. It encodes CASTEGGEKLFF.

This chain joins TRBV6-1 and TRBJ2-7; tentative D call: TRBD1 (6 bases). V dropped 1 base and J dropped 6 bases, with 13 bases sitting between them. This CDR3 contains 14 residues. Germline lookup yields CDR1 MNHNS and CDR2 SASEGT. CDR3 residues: CASSEVRQTGEQYF. The CDR3, as DNA: TGTGCCAGCAGTGAAGTGAGGCAGACAGGCGAGCAGTACTTC.

The rearrangement links TRBV15 to TRBJ2-1, with 8 positions matching TRBD2. V was clipped by 4 bases and J by 7 bases; unmatched bases: 12. Looked up from germline, CDR1 is LNHNV and CDR2 is YYDKDF (reference sequence). The CDR3 is 16 residues long. The CDR3 bases are TGTGCCACCAGCACAAGCGGGAGCTCATATGATAATGAGCAGTTCTTC. Translating it yields CATSTSGSSYDNEQFF.

The gene calls are TRBV27 and TRBJ2-7; 8 nucleotides line up with TRBD1. V lost 3 bases to trimming and J lost 3 bases; unmatched junction nucleotides: 7. The V gene's germline CDR1 is MNHEY and CDR2 SMNVEV (reference sequence). This CDR3 region has 15 residues. CDR3 protein: CASSFVDRAFYEQYF. In DNA form, the CDR3 reads TGTGCCAGCAGTTTCGTGGACAGGGCGTTCTACGAGCAGTACTTC.

This clone has a single count. This chain joins TRBV29-1 and TRBJ2-5; the match to TRBD2 covers 9 bases. CDR3 size: 12 residues. Germline V gives CDR1 SQVTM, CDR2 ANQGSEA. V was pared by 6 bases and J by 5 bases, with 4 bases of the junction left unmatched. CDR3 nucleotides: TGCAGCGTCCTGACTAGCGGTGAGACCCAGTACTTC. Protein product: CSVLTSGETQYF.

This chain joins TRBV7-2 and TRBJ2-1; D uncertain. This CDR3 spans 12 amino acids. The germline V and J ends were trimmed by 5 bases and 5 bases, with 7 bases remaining between them. The V gene's germline CDR1 is SGHTA and CDR2 FQGNSA. The CDR3 DNA reads as TGTGCCAGCAGCCCCACAGACAATGAGCAGTTCTTC. This codes for CASSPTDNEQFF.

The rearrangement links TRBV18 to TRBJ1-3, with 8 bases lining up with TRBD1. Germline trimming cut 4 bases from V and 3 bases from J; bases unmatched to any gene: 8. Germline V gene lookup returns CDR1 KGHSH and CDR2 LQKENI. The CDR3 length is 16 residues. The CDR3 loop is CASSLPGQGFGNTIYF. The CDR3 DNA reads TGTGCCAGCTCACTCCCCGGACAGGGCTTTGGAAACACCATATATTTT.